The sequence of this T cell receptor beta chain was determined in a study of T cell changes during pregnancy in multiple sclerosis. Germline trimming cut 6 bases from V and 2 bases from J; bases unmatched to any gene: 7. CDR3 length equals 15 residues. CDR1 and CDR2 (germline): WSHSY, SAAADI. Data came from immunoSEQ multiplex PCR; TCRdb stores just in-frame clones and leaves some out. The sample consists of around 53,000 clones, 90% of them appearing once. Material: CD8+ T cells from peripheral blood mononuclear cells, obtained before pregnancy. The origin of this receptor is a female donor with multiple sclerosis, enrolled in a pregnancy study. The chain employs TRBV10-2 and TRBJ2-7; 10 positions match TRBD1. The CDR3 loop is CASSSWDRGAYEQYF. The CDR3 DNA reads TGCGCCAGCAGCTCCTGGGACAGGGGCGCCTACGAGCAGTACTTC.